This T cell receptor beta chain comes out of a study of cytomegalovirus exposure and HLA in healthy donors. Germline-derived CDR1 and CDR2 are GTSNPN and SVGIG (reference sequence). The CDR3 is made up of 15 amino acids. Assay: immunoSEQ multiplex PCR; the TCRdb copy retains only in-frame clones and omits some. The sample lists 200,000 or so clones, around 84% occurring once. Note on this clone: Germline and junction disagree at one end, which may indicate a read error.

The TCR comes from a man aged 18 to 29 in good health and CMV-seropositive. Specimen: PBMCs. The chain joins TRBV30 to TRBJ2-3; 8 nucleotides agree with TRBD2. The CDR3 bases are TGTGCCCGGAGAGAGGGTAGCGGGATCACAGATACGCAGTATTTT. Encoded protein: CARREGSGITDTQYF.